This TCR beta chain originates from a study of response to subunit inactivated influenza vaccine. TCRdb re-called the RT-PCR reads with MiXCR, one entry per CDR3 protein. The repertoire holds 710,000 or so distinct CDR3 sequences, with 15% to 19% as singletons. Concerning this clonotype itself: Its antigen is not identified.

Study conclusions and caveats: After each seasonal influenza vaccination, few new T cells are recruited, the authors suggested.

Sequencing was performed on PBMCs from blood, taken 12 days after vaccination. The TCR originated in a man in his forties or fifties who received an inactivated influenza vaccine.

The CDR3 DNA reads as TGTGCCACCAGCAGAGAACTAGCGGGGGGGCCCTCCTACAATGAGCAGTTCTTC. Its protein product is CATSRELAGGPSYNEQFF. The gene calls are TRBV15 and TRBJ2-1; TRBD2 matches at 13 bases. The CDR3 loop spans 18 amino acids. V shed 0 bases and J 0 bases; nucleotides not matched to a gene: 2. Germline values: CDR1 LNHNV, CDR2 YYDKDF (reference sequence).